This T cell receptor (beta chain) came from a study of blood T cell repertoires in COVID-19 (dated by TCRdb to the early 2020s). Regarding the complete study: Samples from collaborators originated in the United States, Italy and Spain and spanned both the acute and convalescent phases of COVID-19. The sample metadata nearly always contained a de-identified subject ID, COVID-19 status, age in years and sex. Deeply sampled blood TCRbeta repertoires from subjects exposed to, actively infected with, or recovered from COVID-19 were included in the dataset. The prospective study material was composed of cDNA or gDNA derived from T cells, B-cell-depleted T cells, or PBMCs. The samples were drawn from the first 160 participants of the ongoing ImmuneRACE study and from more than 1,000 subjects provided by 6 global collaborators. Where available, HLA class I and class II types were obtained from metadata supplied by the sample provider rather than from assay-based typing. The repertoires were released in a freely available public database intended as a resource for research on the immune response to SARS-CoV-2.

Beyond this particular receptor, the publication reports: How much clinical and demographic metadata was included differed by source and by participant, and the metadata was provided uncurated.

A word on this clone: Its recognized antigen is unknown. No per-base quality is available; no much larger clone lies one base away.

The immunoSEQ Assay, a bias-controlled multiplex PCR, was used to amplify TCRbeta CDR3 regions from genomic DNA. Turning to the authors' computational methods: Within the assay, amplification of reference gene primers was used to estimate how many nucleated cells each sample contained. To quantify the absolute abundance of each unique TCRbeta CDR3 rearrangement, sequence reads were collapsed and filtered. For each sample, productive Simpson clonality was calculated as the square root of Simpson's diversity index over productive rearrangements. TCRdb re-hosts the immuneACCESS table, in-frame sequences only. Its copies lack some clones; in the studies checked, an unresolved V gene accounts for under half of them, and the cause for the rest is not known. V, J and clone size are taken as reported in that table, and D and trimming were inferred from the DNA itself. In this sample the table shows about 340,000 clones, 65% to 85% of which occur a single time. The top ten constitute about 3% of the sample.

The collaborating institutions used their own protocols to collect whole blood in K2EDTA tubes. For TCRbeta analysis, collaborators shipped samples as frozen whole blood, isolated PBMCs, or DNA extracted from either of those sample types. The sample taken for sequencing was peripheral blood. The sequence was collected from a man aged 25 to 40 with active or convalescent COVID-19.

The CDR3 reads as follows: CASSLSVQGGNVLTF. The DNA sequence is as follows: TGTGCCAGCAGCTTGTCTGTTCAGGGCGGCAACGTCCTGACTTTC. The V and J segments used are TRBV5-7 and TRBJ2-6; 5 matching bases give a weak D call of TRBD1. TRBV5-7 is classed as an ORF, of uncertain function. The CDR3 sequence holds 15 residues, the cysteine and phenylalanine included. Only CDR3 DNA remains: 45 bases, in frame from the first base. V is reduced by 1 base and J by 9 bases, leaving a spacing of 14 bases between them.